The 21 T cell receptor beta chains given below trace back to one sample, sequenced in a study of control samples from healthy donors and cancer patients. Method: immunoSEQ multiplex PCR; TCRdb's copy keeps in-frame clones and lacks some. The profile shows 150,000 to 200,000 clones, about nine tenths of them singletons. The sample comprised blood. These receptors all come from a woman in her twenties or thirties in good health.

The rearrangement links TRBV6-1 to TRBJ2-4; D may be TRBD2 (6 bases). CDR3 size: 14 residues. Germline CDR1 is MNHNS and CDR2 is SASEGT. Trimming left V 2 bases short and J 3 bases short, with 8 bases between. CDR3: CASSERGGKNIQYF. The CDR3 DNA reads TGTGCCAGCAGTGAACGGGGAGGCAAAAACATTCAGTACTTC.

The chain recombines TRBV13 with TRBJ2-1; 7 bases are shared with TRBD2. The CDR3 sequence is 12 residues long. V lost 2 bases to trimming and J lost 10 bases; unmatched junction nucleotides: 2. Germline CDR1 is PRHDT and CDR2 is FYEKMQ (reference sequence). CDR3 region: CASSLLGGEQFF. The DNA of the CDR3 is TGTGCCAGCAGCTTACTCGGGGGGGAGCAGTTCTTC.

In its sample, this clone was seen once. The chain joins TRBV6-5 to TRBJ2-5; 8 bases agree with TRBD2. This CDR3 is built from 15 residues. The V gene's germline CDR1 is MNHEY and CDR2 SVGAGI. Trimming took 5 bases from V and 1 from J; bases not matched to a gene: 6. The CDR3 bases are TGTGCCAGCAGTACTATAACTAGCGGCCAAGAGACCCAGTACTTC. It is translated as CASSTITSGQETQYF.

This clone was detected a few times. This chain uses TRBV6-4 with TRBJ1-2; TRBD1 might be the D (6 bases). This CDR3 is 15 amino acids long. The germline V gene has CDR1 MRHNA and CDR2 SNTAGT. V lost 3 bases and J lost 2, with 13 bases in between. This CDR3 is CASSEGGEGNYGYTF. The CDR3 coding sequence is TGTGCCAGCAGTGAAGGGGGTGAGGGGAACTATGGCTACACCTTC.

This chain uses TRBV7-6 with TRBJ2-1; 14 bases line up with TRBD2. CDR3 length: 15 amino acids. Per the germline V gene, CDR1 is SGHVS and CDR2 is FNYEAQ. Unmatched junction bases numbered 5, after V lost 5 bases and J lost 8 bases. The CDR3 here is CASSTTSGGAHEQFF. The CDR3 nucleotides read TGTGCCAGCAGCACGACTAGCGGGGGGGCCCATGAGCAGTTCTTC.

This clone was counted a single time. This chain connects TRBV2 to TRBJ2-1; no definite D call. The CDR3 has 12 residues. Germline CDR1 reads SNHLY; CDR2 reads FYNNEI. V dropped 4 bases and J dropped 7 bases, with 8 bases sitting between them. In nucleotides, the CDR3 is TGTGCCAGCAGTGGATTTTTGAATGAGCAGTTCTTC. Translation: CASSGFLNEQFF.

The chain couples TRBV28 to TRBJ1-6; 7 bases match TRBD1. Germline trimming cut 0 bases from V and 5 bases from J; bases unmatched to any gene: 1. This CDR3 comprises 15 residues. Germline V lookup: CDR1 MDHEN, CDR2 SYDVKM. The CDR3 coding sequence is TGTGCCAGCAGTTTATGGGGACAGCATAATTCACCCCTCCACTTT. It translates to CASSLWGQHNSPLHF.

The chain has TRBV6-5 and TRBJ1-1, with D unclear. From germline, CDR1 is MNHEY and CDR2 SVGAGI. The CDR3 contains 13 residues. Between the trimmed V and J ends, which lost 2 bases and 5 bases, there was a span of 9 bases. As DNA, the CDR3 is TGTGCCAGCAGTTACGGTCGGAGGACTGAAGCTTTCTTT. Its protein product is CASSYGRRTEAFF.

The CDR3 here is CASSEVGGGPDTQYF. DNA for the CDR3: TGTGCCAGCAGTGAAGTCGGGGGGGGCCCAGATACGCAGTATTTT. J is TRBJ2-3 and V is TRBV6-1, with 8 nucleotides matching TRBD2. From germline, CDR1 is MNHNS and CDR2 SASEGT. This CDR3 spans 15 amino acids. V gave up 1 base and J gave up 4 bases; unmatched junction bases: 4.

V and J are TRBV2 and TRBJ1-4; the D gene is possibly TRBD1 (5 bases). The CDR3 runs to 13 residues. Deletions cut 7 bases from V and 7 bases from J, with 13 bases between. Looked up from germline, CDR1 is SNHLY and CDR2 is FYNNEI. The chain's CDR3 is CASNLVGAEKLFF. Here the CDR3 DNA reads TGTGCCAGCAACCTCGTAGGGGCTGAAAAACTGTTTTTT.

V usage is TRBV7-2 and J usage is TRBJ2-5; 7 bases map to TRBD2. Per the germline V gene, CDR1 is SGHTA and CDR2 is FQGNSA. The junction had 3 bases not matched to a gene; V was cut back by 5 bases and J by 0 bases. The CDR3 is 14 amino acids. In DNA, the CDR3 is TGTGCCAGCAGCCCCGGGACTAACCAAGAGACCCAGTACTTC. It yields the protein CASSPGTNQETQYF.

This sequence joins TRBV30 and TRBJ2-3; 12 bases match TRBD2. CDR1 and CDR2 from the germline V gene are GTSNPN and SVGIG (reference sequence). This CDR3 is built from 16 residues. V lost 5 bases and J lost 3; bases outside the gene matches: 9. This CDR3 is CAWGAGTSGLTDTQYF. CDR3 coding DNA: TGTGCCTGGGGTGCCGGGACTAGCGGGTTGACAGATACGCAGTATTTT.

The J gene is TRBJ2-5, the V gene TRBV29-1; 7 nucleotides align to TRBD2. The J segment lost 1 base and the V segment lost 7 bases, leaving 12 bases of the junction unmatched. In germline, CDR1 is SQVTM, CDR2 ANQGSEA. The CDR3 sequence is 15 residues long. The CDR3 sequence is CSGARFSGLQETQYF. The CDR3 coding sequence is TGCAGCGGTGCTCGGTTTAGCGGGCTCCAAGAGACCCAGTACTTC.

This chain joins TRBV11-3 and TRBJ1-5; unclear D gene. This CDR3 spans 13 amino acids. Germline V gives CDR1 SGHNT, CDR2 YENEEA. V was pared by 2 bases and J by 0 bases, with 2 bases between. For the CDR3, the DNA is TGTGCCAGCAGCTTAACTAGCAATCAGCCCCAGCATTTT. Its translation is CASSLTSNQPQHF.

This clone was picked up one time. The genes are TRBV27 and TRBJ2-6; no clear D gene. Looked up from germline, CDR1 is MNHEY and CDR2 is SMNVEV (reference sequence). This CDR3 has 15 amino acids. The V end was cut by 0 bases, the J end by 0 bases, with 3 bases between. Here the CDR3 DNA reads TGTGCCAGCAGTTTATCAGGCTCTGGGGCCAACGTCCTGACTTTC. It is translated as CASSLSGSGANVLTF.

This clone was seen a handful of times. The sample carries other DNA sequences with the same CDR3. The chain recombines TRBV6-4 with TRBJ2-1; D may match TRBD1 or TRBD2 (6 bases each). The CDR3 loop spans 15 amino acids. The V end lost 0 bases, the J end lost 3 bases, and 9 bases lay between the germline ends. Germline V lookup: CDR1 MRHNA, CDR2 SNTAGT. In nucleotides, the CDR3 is TGTGCCAGCAGTGACTCGGGGGGCGGCTACAATGAGCAGTTCTTC. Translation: CASSDSGGGYNEQFF.

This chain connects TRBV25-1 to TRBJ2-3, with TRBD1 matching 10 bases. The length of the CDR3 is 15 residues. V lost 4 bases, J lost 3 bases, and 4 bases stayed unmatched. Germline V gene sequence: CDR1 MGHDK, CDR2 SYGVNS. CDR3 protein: CASSVDRGGTDTQYF. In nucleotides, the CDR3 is TGTGCCAGCAGTGTGGACAGGGGGGGAACAGATACGCAGTATTTT. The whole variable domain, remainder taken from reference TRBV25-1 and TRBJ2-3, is EADIYQTPRYLVIGTGKKITLECSQTMGHDKMYWYQQDPGMELHLIHYSYGVNSTEKGDLSSESTVSRIRTEHFPLTLESARPSHTSQYLCASSVDRGGTDTQYFGPGTRLTVL.

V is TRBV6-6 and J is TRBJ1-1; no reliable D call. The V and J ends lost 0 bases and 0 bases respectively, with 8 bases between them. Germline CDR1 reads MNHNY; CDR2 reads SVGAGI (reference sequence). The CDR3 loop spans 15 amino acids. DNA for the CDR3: TGTGCCAGCAGTTACTCGCGGGCCTTGAACACTGAAGCTTTCTTT. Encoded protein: CASSYSRALNTEAFF.

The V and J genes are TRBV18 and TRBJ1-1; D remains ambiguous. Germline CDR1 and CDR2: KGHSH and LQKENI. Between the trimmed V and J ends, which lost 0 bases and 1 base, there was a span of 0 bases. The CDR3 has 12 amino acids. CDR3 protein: CASSPPNTEAFF. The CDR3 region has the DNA TGTGCCAGCTCACCACCGAACACTGAAGCTTTCTTT.

CDR3 nucleotide sequence: TGTGCCAGCAGCCAGACTAGCGCTGGCACAGATACGCAGTATTTT. Its protein product is CASSQTSAGTDTQYF. This chain links TRBV7-9 with TRBJ2-3, with 8 positions matching TRBD2. Germline V gives CDR1 SEHNR, CDR2 FQNEAQ (reference sequence). The CDR3 is 15 residues long. Trimming removed 5 bases from V and 1 base from J; junction bases left unmatched: 5. Supplemented by reference TRBV7-9 and TRBJ2-3, the full variable domain reads DTGVSQNPRHKITKRGQNVTFRCDPISEHNRLYWYRQTLGQGPEFLTYFQNEAQLEKSRLLSDRFSAERPKGSFSTLEIQRTEQGDSAMYLCASSQTSAGTDTQYFGPGTRLTVL.

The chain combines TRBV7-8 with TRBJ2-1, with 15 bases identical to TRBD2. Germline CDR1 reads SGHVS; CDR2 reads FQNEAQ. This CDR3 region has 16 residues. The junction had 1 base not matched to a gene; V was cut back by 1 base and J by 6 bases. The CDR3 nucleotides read TGTGCCAGCAGCTTAGGGACTAGCGGGAGGGTCAATGAGCAGTTCTTC. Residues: CASSLGTSGRVNEQFF.